The clone carrying this TCR beta chain was recorded at least ten times. This sample was taken from a study of T cells in Graves' hyperthyroidism and ophthalmopathy. Background on the study: Staff took peripheral blood when the initial diagnosis was made, before any treatment began.

V shed 1 base and J 7 bases; nucleotides not matched to a gene: 10. This CDR3 is built from 16 residues. Amplified regions were TCR beta CDR3 sequences from RNA transcripts. The HTBI primer set served for first-round RT-PCR of the TCR CDR3. TCRdb itself ran the multiplex PCR reads through MiXCR, one entry per CDR3 protein. The sample lists under 350,000 distinct CDR3 sequences; roughly 18% were seen once. Newly diagnosed hyperthyroidism patients aged 18 to 65 years had disease lasting under 2 months. Diagnosing involved the use of clinical symptoms, serum thyroxine and TRAb, thyroid ultrasound and orbital computed tomography.

The chain uses TRBV12-3 or TRBV12-4 and TRBJ1-5; 7 bases align to TRBD1. The sequenced sample consisted of blood. The receptor's source is a woman in her fifties or sixties with Graves' hyperthyroidism. For the CDR3, the DNA is TGTGCCAGCAGTTTAGTCCCGGGACAGCAGGCCCAGCCCCAGCATTTT. Translated, it gives CASSLVPGQQAQPQHF.